The table lists the clone carrying this T cell receptor beta chain with a few counts. As yet, its antigen is unknown. This specimen comes from a study of CD8 T cells in ankylosing spondylitis. Overall study findings and caveats: There was reportedly significant enrichment of clones that were disease-linked in matched ankylosing spondylitis synovial fluid. What seemed typical of ankylosing spondylitis blood was a TCR beta motif built from several highly homologous variants. In synovial fluid and blood from reactive arthritis, some motif variants were previously reported. Clones linked with disease were CD8+ and fairly uncommon in the peripheral blood.

Each CDR3 protein is one row after TCRdb ran MiXCR on the 5' RACE reads. In the table there are 700,000 to 1,000,000 distinct CDR3 sequences, 10% to 15% of which are singletons. The CDR3 extends over 13 amino acids. Germline CDR1 SGHTA, CDR2 FQGNSA. V was trimmed by 1 base and J by 5 bases, leaving 8 bases between them. The chain recombines TRBV7-2 with TRBJ1-1; D gene ambiguous. Sequences were obtained from blood, either unsorted or a sorted T cell fraction (not recorded which). The receptor was derived from a male donor with ankylosing spondylitis. CDR3 nucleotide sequence: TGTGCCAGCAGCTTAGTAGAACAGACTGAAGCTTTCTTT. Protein: CASSLVEQTEAFF.